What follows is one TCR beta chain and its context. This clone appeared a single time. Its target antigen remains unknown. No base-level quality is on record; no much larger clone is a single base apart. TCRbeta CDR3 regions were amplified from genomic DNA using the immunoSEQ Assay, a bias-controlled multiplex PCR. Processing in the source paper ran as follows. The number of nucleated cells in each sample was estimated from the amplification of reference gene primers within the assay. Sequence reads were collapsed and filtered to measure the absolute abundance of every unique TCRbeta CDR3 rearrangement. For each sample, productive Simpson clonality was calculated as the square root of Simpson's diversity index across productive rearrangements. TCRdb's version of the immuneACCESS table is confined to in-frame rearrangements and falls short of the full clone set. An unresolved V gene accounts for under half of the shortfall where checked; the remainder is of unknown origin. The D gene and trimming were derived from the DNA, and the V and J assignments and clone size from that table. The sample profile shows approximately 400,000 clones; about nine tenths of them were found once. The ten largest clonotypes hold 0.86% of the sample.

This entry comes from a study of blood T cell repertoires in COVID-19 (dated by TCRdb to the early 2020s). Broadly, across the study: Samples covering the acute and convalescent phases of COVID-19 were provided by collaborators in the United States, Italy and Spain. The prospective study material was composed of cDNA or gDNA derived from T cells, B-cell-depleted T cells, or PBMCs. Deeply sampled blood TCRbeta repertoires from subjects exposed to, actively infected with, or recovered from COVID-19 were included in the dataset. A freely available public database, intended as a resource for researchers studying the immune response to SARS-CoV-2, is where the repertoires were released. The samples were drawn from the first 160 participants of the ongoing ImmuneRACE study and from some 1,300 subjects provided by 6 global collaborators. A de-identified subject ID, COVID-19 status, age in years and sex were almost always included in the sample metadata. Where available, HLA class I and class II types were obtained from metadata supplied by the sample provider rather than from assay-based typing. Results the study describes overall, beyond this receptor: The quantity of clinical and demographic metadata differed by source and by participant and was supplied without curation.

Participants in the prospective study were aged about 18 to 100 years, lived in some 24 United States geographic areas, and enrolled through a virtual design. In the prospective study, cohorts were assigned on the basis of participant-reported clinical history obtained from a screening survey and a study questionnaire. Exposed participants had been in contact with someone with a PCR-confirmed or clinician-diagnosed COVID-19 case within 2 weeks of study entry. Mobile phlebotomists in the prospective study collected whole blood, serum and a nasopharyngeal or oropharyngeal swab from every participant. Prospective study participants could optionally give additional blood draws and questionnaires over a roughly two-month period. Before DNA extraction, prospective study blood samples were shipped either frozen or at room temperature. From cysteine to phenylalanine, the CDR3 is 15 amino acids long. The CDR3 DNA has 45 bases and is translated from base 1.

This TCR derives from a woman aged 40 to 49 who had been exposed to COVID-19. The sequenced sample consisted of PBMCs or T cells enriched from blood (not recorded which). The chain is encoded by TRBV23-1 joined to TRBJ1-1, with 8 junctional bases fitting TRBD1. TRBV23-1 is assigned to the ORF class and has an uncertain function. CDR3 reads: CTTTGQGPMNTEAFF. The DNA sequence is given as TGCACCACGACTGGACAGGGACCCATGAACACTGAAGCTTTCTTT.